The 31 T cell receptor beta chains listed next were all sequenced from one sample in a study of T cells in Graves' hyperthyroidism and ophthalmopathy. Amplification targeted TCR beta CDR3 regions from RNA transcripts. A first-round RT-PCR of the TCR CDR3 used the HTBI primer set. TCRdb reanalysed the multiplex PCR reads using MiXCR and keeps one entry per CDR3 protein. The profile covers about 270,000 distinct CDR3 sequences, with approximately 21% appearing a single time and roughly 60% taken by the ten largest. Sequencing used blood. The receptor source for this set is a man aged 25 to 40 with Graves' ophthalmopathy.

CDR3 sequence: CASSRQGRAGELFF. DNA of the CDR3: TGTGCCAGCAGTCGACAGGGGAGAGCCGGGGAGCTGTTTTTT. The chain recombines TRBV12-3 or TRBV12-4 with TRBJ2-2; 8 bases line up with TRBD1. V gave up 5 bases and J gave up 6 bases; unmatched junction bases: 5. The CDR3 extends over 14 amino acids.

This clonotype was observed many times. The chain links TRBV11-3 to TRBJ2-1; TRBD1 matches 7 bases. The ends lost 6 bases at V and 9 bases at J; junction bases unmatched: 8. The CDR3 sequence is 13 residues long. Germline V gene lookup returns CDR1 SGHNT and CDR2 YENEEA. CDR3 nucleotides: TGTGCCAGCAGTCTTACAGGGGTAGGTGAGCAGTTCTTC. This codes for CASSLTGVGEQFF.

This clonotype was observed many times. The gene calls are TRBV20-1 and TRBJ2-1, with 8 bases fitting TRBD2. The trim removed 3 bases at V and 3 bases at J, leaving 7 bases unmatched. CDR3 length: 15 amino acids. Per the germline V gene, CDR1 is DFQATT and CDR2 is SNEGSKA (reference sequence). The CDR3 region is CSASHQRGLYNEQFF. CDR3 nucleotides: TGCAGTGCTAGTCACCAGCGGGGGCTCTACAATGAGCAGTTCTTC.

The V call is TRBV4-1, the J call TRBJ2-5, with 11 bases fitting TRBD2. The CDR3 has 16 amino acids. CDR1 is MGHRA, CDR2 YSYEKL, per germline. With 2 bases clipped from V and 5 bases from J, the junction kept 7 bases outside the gene matches. Here the CDR3 reads CASSQTSGSGGETQYF. The CDR3 region has the DNA TGCGCCAGCAGCCAAACTAGCGGGAGCGGTGGGGAGACCCAGTACTTC.

The rearrangement links TRBV29-1 to TRBJ1-2, with TRBD1 matching 7 bases. Trimming took 0 bases from V and 3 from J; bases not matched to a gene: 10. This CDR3 spans 16 amino acids. Looked up from germline, CDR1 is SQVTM and CDR2 is ANQGSEA. For the CDR3, the DNA is TGCAGCGTTGAAGATGATAAGGGGGCAGGTGACTATGGCTACACCTTC. Its translation is CSVEDDKGAGDYGYTF.

This clonotype has a handful of counts. This chain uses TRBV5-6 with TRBJ2-1; 9 nucleotides match TRBD1. The germline gives CDR1 SGHDT, CDR2 YYEEEE. CDR3 length: 15 residues. Trimming took 4 bases from V and 7 from J; bases not matched to a gene: 9. CDR3 residues: CASSQSPGQGNEQFF. DNA for the CDR3: TGTGCCAGCAGCCAGTCTCCGGGACAGGGAAATGAGCAGTTCTTC. Full variable domain (remainder filled in from reference TRBV5-6 and TRBJ2-1): DAGVTQSPTHLIKTRGQQVTLRCSPKSGHDTVSWYQQALGQGPQFIFQYYEEEERQRGNFPDRFSGHQFPNYSSELNVNALLLGDSALYLCASSQSPGQGNEQFFGPGTRLTVL.

This clonotype was seen at least ten times. The V call is TRBV2, the J call TRBJ2-3, with D possibly matching TRBD2 (6 bases). Germline CDR1 SNHLY, CDR2 FYNNEI. V was clipped by 3 bases and J by 4 bases, with 11 bases between them. This CDR3 has 14 residues. This chain's CDR3 is CASSEGTGADTQYF. The CDR3, as DNA: TGTGCCAGCAGTGAGGGGACTGGGGCAGATACGCAGTATTTT.

The sample holds many counts of this clonotype. The chain carries TRBV3-1 and TRBJ2-1, with unresolved D. Per germline, CDR1 LGHDT and CDR2 YNNKEL (reference sequence). The CDR3 runs to 14 residues. V was pared by 1 base and J by 7 bases, with 11 bases between. CDR3 residues: CASSQGIVGNEQFF. The DNA for the CDR3 is TGTGCCAGCAGCCAAGGGATTGTCGGAAATGAGCAGTTCTTC.

This clonotype was picked up many times. The rearrangement joins TRBV7-9 to TRBJ2-3; 7 bases fit TRBD1. Trimming at V came to 1 base and at J to 0 bases, leaving 4 bases not matched to a gene. CDR3 length: 16 residues. Per germline, CDR1 SEHNR and CDR2 FQNEAQ (reference sequence). The CDR3 here is CASSLGIQGSTDTQYF. The DNA for the CDR3 is TGTGCCAGCAGCTTAGGTATACAGGGGAGCACAGATACGCAGTATTTT.

There are a few counts of this clonotype. V gene TRBV20-1 combines with J gene TRBJ2-4; D is possibly TRBD1 (5 bases). Germline CDR1 reads DFQATT; CDR2 reads SNEGSKA (reference sequence). The CDR3 contains 18 residues. The V end was cut by 3 bases, the J end by 0 bases, with 21 bases between. CDR3: CSASERGLTSIAKNIQYF. The CDR3 DNA reads TGCAGTGCTAGCGAAAGGGGCCTAACCTCTATAGCCAAAAACATTCAGTACTTC.

This clonotype has only a few counts. The chain links TRBV2 to TRBJ1-2; TRBD1 might be the D (6 bases). Germline V lookup: CDR1 SNHLY, CDR2 FYNNEI. Trimming shortened V by 6 bases and J by 8 bases, and 13 bases separated the two germline ends. The CDR3 spans 12 residues. Here the CDR3 DNA reads TGTGCCAGCAGGAAACAGGGAAGGGGCTACACCTTC. Its protein is CASRKQGRGYTF.

The table lists this clonotype with a few counts. V and J are TRBV12-5 and TRBJ2-2; tentatively, D is TRBD2 (5 bases). This CDR3 is 14 amino acids long. Germline CDR1 reads LGHNT; CDR2 reads FRNRAP. Between the trimmed V and J ends, which lost 2 bases and 6 bases, there was a span of 10 bases. CDR3 sequence: CASGLPHGAGELFF. The CDR3 DNA is TGTGCTAGTGGTTTGCCACACGGGGCCGGGGAGCTGTTTTTT.

This clonotype was observed at least ten times. The V gene is TRBV2, the J gene TRBJ2-3; D is uncertain. The CDR3 covers 12 residues. Trimming removed 4 bases from V and 6 bases from J, with 8 bases in between. Germline V CDR1 and CDR2: SNHLY, FYNNEI. The CDR3 DNA reads TGTGCCAGCAGTGGCCGGGCCGATACGCAGTATTTT. Translating it yields CASSGRADTQYF.

The V and J genes are TRBV2 and TRBJ1-6; D is ambiguous. This CDR3 region has 14 residues. CDR1 is SNHLY, CDR2 FYNNEI, per germline. Trimming cost V 7 bases and J 5 bases, with 12 bases left between them. CDR3 sequence reads: CASTWDFNNSPLHF. CDR3 sequence (DNA): TGTGCCAGCACCTGGGATTTCAATAATTCACCCCTCCACTTT.

V and J are TRBV19 and TRBJ2-6; D remains ambiguous. Germline loops: CDR1 LNHDA, CDR2 SQIVND (reference sequence). V lost 1 base, J lost 1 base, and 8 bases lay in between. The CDR3 covers 16 residues. CDR3 amino acids: CASSIGSRSGANVLTF. In DNA, the CDR3 is TGTGCCAGTAGTATAGGGTCGAGATCTGGGGCCAACGTCCTGACTTTC.

The chain has TRBV5-1 and TRBJ2-2; no clear D. Germline V CDR1 and CDR2: SGHRS, YFSETQ. V was cut by 0 bases and J by 6 bases, with 6 bases left in between. The CDR3 has 13 residues. The CDR3 protein is CASSLGSSGELFF. As DNA, the CDR3 is TGCGCCAGCAGCTTGGGGAGTTCCGGGGAGCTGTTTTTT.

V and J are TRBV7-3 and TRBJ2-2; D remains unclear. The CDR3 sequence is 16 residues long. Per the germline V gene, CDR1 is SGHTA and CDR2 is FQGTGA. With 2 bases removed from V and 0 bases from J, the gap between germline ends came to 10 bases. The DNA for the CDR3 is TGTGCCAGCAGCTTATTCGGACGCCCGAACACCGGGGAGCTGTTTTTT. Its protein product is CASSLFGRPNTGELFF.

This clonotype was recorded at least ten times. The V call is TRBV3-1, the J call TRBJ2-7; D might be TRBD1 (6 bases). The CDR3 extends over 15 amino acids. The V end was cut by 6 bases, the J end by 1 base, with 16 bases between. Germline CDR1 and CDR2: LGHDT and YNNKEL (reference sequence). In nucleotides, the CDR3 is TGTGCCAGCAGACCCCCGAGGACAGATTCCTACGAGCAGTACTTC. It yields the protein CASRPPRTDSYEQYF.

The chain uses TRBV7-9 and TRBJ2-3; TRBD2 agrees at 7 bases. The trim removed 2 bases at V and 2 bases at J, leaving 4 bases unmatched. The V gene's germline CDR1 is SEHNR and CDR2 FQNEAQ (reference sequence). There are 15 residues in the CDR3. The CDR3 loop reads CASSLNGRNTDTQYF. As DNA, the CDR3 is TGTGCCAGCAGCTTAAACGGGAGGAACACAGATACGCAGTATTTT. Based on the CDR3 plus reference TRBV7-9 and TRBJ2-3, the full variable domain is DTGVSQNPRHKITKRGQNVTFRCDPISEHNRLYWYRQTLGQGPEFLTYFQNEAQLEKSRLLSDRFSAERPKGSFSTLEIQRTEQGDSAMYLCASSLNGRNTDTQYFGPGTRLTVL.

In this sample, this clonotype turned up many times. This sequence joins TRBV30 and TRBJ1-1; possibly TRBD1 for D (6 bases). There are 14 residues in the CDR3. The V end was cut by 3 bases, the J end by 5 bases, with 16 bases between. Germline V gene sequence: CDR1 GTSNPN, CDR2 SVGIG (reference sequence). DNA of the CDR3: TGTGCCTGGAGAAAGCCCAGGGGCGGAACTGAAGCTTTCTTT. It specifies CAWRKPRGGTEAFF.

This clonotype was found a few times. This chain uses TRBV27 with TRBJ2-5; D may be TRBD2 (6 bases). Trimming removed 4 bases from V and 5 bases from J, with 14 bases in between. Per germline, CDR1 MNHEY and CDR2 SMNVEV (reference sequence). This CDR3 comprises 14 residues. The CDR3 reads CASSYDSGGETQYF. In nucleotides, the CDR3 is TGTGCCAGCAGTTACGATAGCGGAGGGGAGACCCAGTACTTC.

This clonotype has ten or more counts. This chain connects TRBV7-3 to TRBJ2-1, with 12 bases matching TRBD2. Looked up from germline, CDR1 is SGHTA and CDR2 is FQGTGA. Losses at the gene ends were 5 bases for V and 9 bases for J; bases not matched to a gene: 8. This CDR3 has 15 residues. Here the CDR3 DNA reads TGTGCCAGCAGCCCCCTAGCGGGAGGGCTCGGTGAGCAGTTCTTC. Residues: CASSPLAGGLGEQFF.

This clonotype was seen only a few times. Germline and junction disagree at one end, which may indicate a read error. The chain employs TRBV5-1 and TRBJ2-7; 7 positions match TRBD1. CDR3 size: 13 residues. Germline V gives CDR1 SGHRS, CDR2 YFSETQ. Here the CDR3 reads CTSSWDSYYEQYF. The CDR3 DNA reads as TGCACCAGCAGCTGGGACAGCTACTACGAGCAGTACTTC.

The V gene is TRBV6-2 or TRBV6-3, the J gene TRBJ2-1; TRBD2 agrees at 7 bases. The trim removed 8 bases at V and 4 bases at J, leaving 14 bases unmatched. The germline V gene encodes CDR1 MNHEY and CDR2 SVGEGT. The CDR3 contains 16 residues. Here the CDR3 reads CASAFIRLAEYNEQFF. The CDR3 region has the DNA TGTGCCAGCGCGTTCATCAGGCTAGCGGAATACAATGAGCAGTTCTTC.

This clonotype has more than one count but fewer than ten. The chain carries TRBV5-6 and TRBJ2-7; TRBD1 is a possible D gene (6 bases). From germline, CDR1 is SGHDT and CDR2 YYEEEE. The CDR3 consists of 13 residues. V was shortened by 4 bases and J by 2 bases, with 10 bases between the two germline ends. The CDR3 bases are TGTGCCAGCAGCAACGGACAGACCTACGAGCAGTACTTC. It yields the protein CASSNGQTYEQYF.

This clonotype was seen a few times. The V gene is TRBV4-2, the J gene TRBJ2-7, with 10 bases lining up with TRBD2. Trimming removed 4 bases from V and 3 bases from J; junction bases left unmatched: 6. This CDR3 is built from 15 residues. Germline V gene lookup returns CDR1 LGHNA and CDR2 YNFKEQ. The CDR3 reads CASSPKGLASYEQYF. CDR3 DNA: TGTGCCAGCAGCCCAAAGGGACTAGCGAGCTACGAGCAGTACTTC.

This chain joins TRBV6-1 and TRBJ2-1; 12 bases line up with TRBD2. Germline V lookup: CDR1 MNHNS, CDR2 SASEGT. This CDR3 is built from 14 residues. After removal of 5 bases from V and 9 bases from J, the junction contained 5 bases not matched to a gene. DNA of the CDR3: TGTGCCAGCAGTCCTAGCGGGAGGGGTATTGAGCAGTTCTTC. Protein product: CASSPSGRGIEQFF.

The chain carries TRBV19 and TRBJ1-1, with D possibly TRBD1 on 5 matching bases. The germline V gene encodes CDR1 LNHDA and CDR2 SQIVND (reference sequence). The length of the CDR3 is 12 residues. Between the trimmed V and J ends, which lost 6 bases and 3 bases, there was a span of 8 bases. CDR3 sequence reads: CASRTEYTEAFF. CDR3 nucleotides: TGTGCCAGTAGGACAGAGTACACTGAAGCTTTCTTT.

This sequence joins TRBV12-3 or TRBV12-4 and TRBJ2-3; TRBD1 is a possible D gene (5 bases). V lost 5 bases, J lost 0 bases, and 12 bases lay in between. The CDR3 runs 15 residues. The CDR3 region is CASSARQTSTDTQYF. In nucleotides, the CDR3 is TGTGCCAGCAGTGCCCGACAGACTAGCACAGATACGCAGTATTTT.

The V and J genes are TRBV5-6 and TRBJ1-2; perhaps TRBD1 as D (6 bases). Trimming removed 4 bases at V and 3 bases at J, with 10 bases between. The CDR3 is 13 amino acids. Germline V gene sequence: CDR1 SGHDT, CDR2 YYEEEE. CDR3 DNA sequence: TGTGCCAGCAGCCTCCGACAGGACTATGGCTACACCTTC. Amino acids: CASSLRQDYGYTF.

This clonotype turned up a few times. The V call is TRBV7-9, the J call TRBJ1-3; TRBD1 matches at 7 bases. V gave up 11 bases and J gave up 4 bases; unmatched junction bases: 11. Per the germline V gene, CDR1 is SEHNR and CDR2 is FQNEAQ (reference sequence). This CDR3 spans 14 amino acids. The CDR3 bases are TGTGCCTGCATGAGGACAGGCTCAGGAAACACCATATATTTT. Protein sequence: CACMRTGSGNTIYF.